These T cell receptor beta chains were read from a single sample in a study of shared clonotypes between healthy human individuals. Method: immunoSEQ multiplex PCR; TCRdb's copy keeps in-frame clones and lacks some. The sample contains about 600,000 clones, 97% of which appear only once. Material: naive CD4+ T cells sorted from blood. The receptors derive from a woman younger than 45 in good health. The CDR3 runs from the conserved cysteine through the conserved F or W. Each record gives: J gene, clone size, D gene, V gene, CDR3 DNA, CDR3 protein. D genes are given only for firm matches. Not all rows give a size; the values are once, few, many and, for expanded clones, a class.

TRBJ2-3	-	-	TRBV19	TGTGCCAGTAGTACCCCTCCTTTCACAGATACGCAGTATTTT	CASSTPPFTDTQYF
TRBJ1-5	-	-	TRBV4-2	TGTGCCAGCAGCCAAGGAGAGGGTAGGGGAAGACAGCCCCAGCATTTT	CASSQGEGRGRQPQHF
TRBJ2-1	-	TRBD1	TRBV28	TGTGCCAGCAGTTCGTCCCAGGGGGCAAGCGTTTACAATGAGCAGTTCTTC	CASSSSQGASVYNEQFF
TRBJ2-5	-	-	TRBV2	TGTGCCAGCTCTGACAGGGGAGGGCAAGAGACCCAGTACTTC	CASSDRGGQETQYF
TRBJ2-2	-	TRBD1	TRBV2	TGTGCCAGCAGTTTTCGGACAGGGGAGATCGCCGGGGAGCTGTTTTTT	CASSFRTGEIAGELFF
TRBJ2-7	-	-	TRBV19	TGTGCCAGTAGTATAGGCCGCGGGGTTACCTCCTACGAGCAGTACTTC	CASSIGRGVTSYEQYF
TRBJ2-5	-	TRBD1	TRBV5-1	TGCGCCAGCAGCTTGGGGACAGGGGTAGAGACCCAGTACTTC	CASSLGTGVETQYF
TRBJ2-1	-	-	TRBV11-2	TGTGCCAGCAGCAAGCAACGGACCGAAAGCCAGTACAATGAGCAGTTCTTC	CASSKQRTESQYNEQFF
TRBJ2-7	-	-	TRBV7-8	TGTGCCAGCAGCTTAGCCCGGGTACACGAGCAGTACTTC	CASSLARVHEQYF
TRBJ2-5	-	-	TRBV19	TGTGCCAGTTCGCCTGGGACCGGGGGGACCCAGTACTTC	CASSPGTGGTQYF
TRBJ2-2	-	-	TRBV25-1	TGTGCCAGCAGGGAAAACTCGCGCGGATACACCGGGGAGCTGTTTTTT	CASRENSRGYTGELFF
TRBJ1-2	-	-	TRBV7-9	TGTGCCAGCAGCTCCCCAGCTTACTATGGCTACACCTTC	CASSSPAYYGYTF
TRBJ2-7	-	TRBD2	TRBV2	TGTGCCAGCAGTGACCTCAGCGGGAGCTCCTACGAGCAGTACTTC	CASSDLSGSSYEQYF
TRBJ1-6	-	TRBD1	TRBV2	TGTGCCAGCAGCGCCCAGGACAGGGCTCAATCACCCCTCCACTTT	CASSAQDRAQSPLHF
TRBJ2-4	-	TRBD2	TRBV15	TGTGCCACCAGCAGAGATAGCGGGAGTTGGGGCATTCAGTACTTC	CATSRDSGSWGIQYF
TRBJ2-2	-	-	TRBV11-2	TGTGCCAGCAGCTTAGATGTGGGTTTCATCGGGGAGCTGTTTTTT	CASSLDVGFIGELFF
TRBJ2-2	-	-	TRBV5-6	TGTGCCAGCAGCTTGGTTAGTAGCACCGGGGAGCTGTTTTTT	CASSLVSSTGELFF
TRBJ2-2	-	-	TRBV4-1	TGCGCCAGCAGCCAAGTGGGGGCAGGGAGGACCGGGGAGCTGTTTTTT	CASSQVGAGRTGELFF
TRBJ1-2	-	-	TRBV28	TGTGCCAGCAGTTTACAGGACGCTTATGGCTACACCTTC	CASSLQDAYGYTF
TRBJ2-1	-	TRBD2	TRBV11-2	TGTGCCAGCAGCCGGGGACTAGCGGGTAGGAGATTCTACAATGAGCAGTTCTTC	CASSRGLAGRRFYNEQFF
TRBJ2-7	-	-	TRBV2	TGTGCCAGCAGCATACAGGGAACGGAGCAGTACTTC	CASSIQGTEQYF
TRBJ2-5	-	-	TRBV5-1	TGCGCCAGCAGCTTAGAGGAGACCCAGTACTTC	CASSLEETQYF
TRBJ1-1	-	-	TRBV25-1	TGTGCCAGCAGTGAATTAAGCCGTGCGAACACTGAAGCTTTCTTT	CASSELSRANTEAFF
TRBJ1-1	-	TRBD1	TRBV6-5	TGTGCCAGCAGTTACTCATTCGGGACAGGCCCCGATGGAGCTTTCTTT	CASSYSFGTGPDGAFF
TRBJ1-1	-	-	TRBV5-4	TGTGCCAGCAGCTTGGAGCGGGCTGAAGCTTTCTTT	CASSLERAEAFF
TRBJ2-1	-	TRBD2	TRBV2	TGTGCCAGCAGTGAATTGGGGACTAGTCACAATGAGCAGTTCTTC	CASSELGTSHNEQFF
TRBJ2-1	-	TRBD2	TRBV19	TGTGCCAGTAGTATTTGGGTAGCGGGAGGTAGGGATGAGCAGTTCTTC	CASSIWVAGGRDEQFF
TRBJ2-1	once	-	TRBV5-6	TGTGCCAGCAGCTTGAATTACGGACGCCACTCCTACAATGAGCAGTTCTTC	CASSLNYGRHSYNEQFF
TRBJ2-1	-	TRBD2	TRBV14	TGTGCCAGCAGCCCTAGGACTAGCAGCGATCTGACTTTCTACAATGAGCAGTTCTTC	CASSPRTSSDLTFYNEQFF
TRBJ1-3	-	-	TRBV11-2	TGTGCCAGCAGCTTAGACAGGGCAAACACCATATATTTT	CASSLDRANTIYF
TRBJ2-1	few	-	TRBV7-6	TGTGCCAGCAGCCCCGTGGGCGCCCACTCGAGCTCCTACAATGAGCAGTTCTTC	CASSPVGAHSSSYNEQFF
TRBJ1-5	once	-	TRBV5-4	TGTGCCAGCAGCTTGGACGGTCTCAATCAGCCCCAGCATTTT	CASSLDGLNQPQHF
TRBJ1-2	-	TRBD1	TRBV7-9	TGTGCCAGCAGCTTCACAGGGGGCCGCGGGATGGAGGGCTACACCTTC	CASSFTGGRGMEGYTF
TRBJ1-2	-	-	TRBV27	TGTGCCAGCACTCCCGGAACTAACTATGGCTACACCTTC	CASTPGTNYGYTF
TRBJ1-1	-	TRBD1	TRBV6-6	TGTGCCAGCAGGGGAGGACAGGGAATGGTGGAGGCTTTCTTT	CASRGGQGMVEAFF
TRBJ2-7	-	TRBD2	TRBV6-6	TGTGCCAGCAGTGTAACTAGCGGGAGGGCTTCCTACGAGCAGTACTTC	CASSVTSGRASYEQYF
TRBJ2-2	once	-	TRBV27	TGTGCCAGCAGTTTACCCAAGTCCAGATCCGGGCCCTCTACCGGGGAGCTGTTTTTT	CASSLPKSRSGPSTGELFF
TRBJ2-3	-	TRBD2	TRBV4-2	TGTGCCAGCAGCCAAAATCTTGTCGGTAGCGGGGTAGAGGATACGCAGTATTTT	CASSQNLVGSGVEDTQYF
TRBJ1-1	-	-	TRBV10-1	TGCGCCAGCAGTCTGGCTGGGGGGACTGAAGCTTTCTTT	CASSLAGGTEAFF
TRBJ1-2	-	-	TRBV7-2	TGTGCCAGCAGCTTAGTTGGTAGGGAGGGTGGCTACACCTTC	CASSLVGREGGYTF
TRBJ2-1	-	TRBD2	TRBV20-1	TGCAGTGCCCAGCGGGGTGAGCAGTTCTTC	CSAQRGEQFF
TRBJ2-5	-	-	TRBV18	TGTGCCAGCTCGCCTAGGGACGGAACTCAAGAGACCCAGTACTTC	CASSPRDGTQETQYF
TRBJ2-7	-	-	TRBV27	TGTGCCAGCAGTCCTGCGGGGCCCCACGAGCAGTACTTC	CASSPAGPHEQYF
TRBJ2-2	-	-	TRBV19	TGTGCCAGTAGTATCCCCATAGGGAGTGATACCGGGGAGCTGTTTTTT	CASSIPIGSDTGELFF
TRBJ2-7	-	-	TRBV10-3	TGTGCCATCAGTCACCCCGGCCACGAGCAGTACTTC	CAISHPGHEQYF
TRBJ2-1	-	TRBD2	TRBV11-2	TGTGCCAGCAGCTTAAAGCTGAAGGGGCTAGCGGGGTACAATGAGCAGTTCTTC	CASSLKLKGLAGYNEQFF
TRBJ1-1	-	-	TRBV6-1	TGTGCCAGCAGTCAGGGGATCAACACTGAAGCTTTCTTT	CASSQGINTEAFF
TRBJ1-1	-	-	TRBV27	TGTGCCAGCAGCCCTTTGGTGGAGAACACTGAAGCTTTCTTT	CASSPLVENTEAFF
TRBJ1-2	-	TRBD1	TRBV27	TGTGCCAGCAGTCCACGACAGGGGACGAATGATTACTATGGCTACACCTTC	CASSPRQGTNDYYGYTF
TRBJ2-7	-	-	TRBV7-9	TGTGCCAGCAGCTCGGGTGGGGGGTCCCGACGGGTGGCCTACGAGCAGTACTTC	CASSSGGGSRRVAYEQYF